One sample yielded the 21 T cell receptor beta chains listed below, sequenced in a study of PD-1 blockade in classical Hodgkin lymphoma. Data came from immunoSEQ multiplex PCR; TCRdb stores just in-frame clones and leaves some out. Of about 43,000 clones in the sample, roughly three quarters were seen once. Following autologous stem cell transplantation, relapse occurred in every patient, and exposure to brentuximab vedotin varied. Source: peripheral blood mononuclear cells (PBMCs), taken before the second cycle of nivolumab. These TCRs come from a human donor with classical Hodgkin lymphoma.

V is TRBV27 and J is TRBJ2-1; D perhaps matches TRBD1 (5 bases). The V gene lost 5 bases and the J gene lost 3 bases, with 11 bases spanning the gap. Germline-derived CDR1 and CDR2 are MNHEY and SMNVEV (reference sequence). CDR3 size: 14 residues. CDR3 coding DNA: TGTGCCAGCAGTATAATTGACAGCTACAATGAGCAGTTCTTC. Translated: CASSIIDSYNEQFF.

The V and J genes are TRBV7-9 and TRBJ1-2, with TRBD1 identical over 10 bases. The CDR3 totals 17 residues. Germline V gives CDR1 SEHNR, CDR2 FQNEAQ (reference sequence). The junction had 16 bases not matched to a gene; V was cut back by 4 bases and J by 8 bases. Here the CDR3 DNA reads TGTGCCAGCAGCTCACTCGTAAGACAGGGGGCGCTAGAAGGCTACACCTTC. Translating it yields CASSSLVRQGALEGYTF.

The genes are TRBV11-2 and TRBJ2-3; 8 bases fit TRBD2. Trimming cost V 3 bases and J 1 base; bases outside gene matches: 6. Germline V lookup: CDR1 SGHAT, CDR2 FQNNGV. The CDR3 has 16 amino acids. CDR3 protein: CASSFLAGSRTDTQYF. CDR3 sequence (DNA): TGTGCCAGCAGCTTCCTAGCGGGTTCCCGCACAGATACGCAGTATTTT.

The chain recombines TRBV28 with TRBJ1-5, with 9 bases lining up with TRBD1. The CDR3 has 14 amino acids. Germline values: CDR1 MDHEN, CDR2 SYDVKM. The V and J ends lost 6 bases and 7 bases, in that order; junction bases with no gene match: 7. Here the CDR3 reads CASRSTGGGQPQHF. CDR3 in DNA: TGTGCCAGCAGGTCTACAGGGGGCGGACAGCCCCAGCATTTT. The complete variable domain, with remaining parts taken from reference TRBV28 and TRBJ1-5, reads DVKVTQSSRYLVKRTGEKVFLECVQDMDHENMFWYRQDPGLGLRLIYFSYDVKMKEKGDIPEGYSVSREKKERFSLILESASTNQTSMYLCASRSTGGGQPQHFGDGTRLSIL.

The chain links TRBV28 to TRBJ2-6, with no clear D. This CDR3 comprises 16 residues. Trimming stripped 8 bases from V and 0 bases from J, with 14 bases between. Germline V gene sequence: CDR1 MDHEN, CDR2 SYDVKM. For the CDR3, the DNA is TGTGCCAGCCTCAGGAAAGGGTTCTCTGGGGCCAACGTCCTGACTTTC. Amino acid sequence: CASLRKGFSGANVLTF.

The rearrangement joins TRBV30 to TRBJ1-4, with no clear D. The CDR3 spans 14 residues. Germline CDR1 reads GTSNPN; CDR2 reads SVGIG (reference sequence). The V gene lost 0 bases and the J gene lost 5 bases, with 10 bases spanning the gap. The CDR3 protein is CAWSVLTENEKLFF. The CDR3 coding sequence is TGTGCCTGGAGTGTACTGACGGAGAATGAAAAACTGTTTTTT.

The chain couples TRBV9 to TRBJ2-2; D is ambiguous. This CDR3 has 14 residues. CDR1 and CDR2 (germline): SGDLS, YYNGEE. The V and J ends lost 4 bases and 3 bases respectively, with 10 bases between them. Written as DNA, the CDR3 is TGTGCCAGCAGCCCCTGGTTGGACACCGGGGAGCTGTTTTTT. Translation: CASSPWLDTGELFF.

This chain joins TRBV6-6 and TRBJ2-1; D call uncertain. The V gene's germline CDR1 is MNHNY and CDR2 SVGAGI (reference sequence). The V gene lost 6 bases and the J gene lost 10 bases, with 10 bases spanning the gap. The CDR3 is 11 amino acids. The CDR3 coding sequence is TGTGCCAGCAGCCCTCTCGAGGAGCAGTTCTTC. Translating it yields CASSPLEEQFF.

The chain employs TRBV19 and TRBJ1-2; no clear D gene. CDR1 is LNHDA and CDR2 is SQIVND in the germline V gene (reference sequence). The V gene lost 2 bases and the J gene lost 4 bases, with 17 bases spanning the gap. The CDR3 spans 16 residues. The CDR3 loop is CASSIKSTQFGYGYTF. As DNA, the CDR3 is TGTGCCAGTAGTATAAAATCTACACAGTTTGGCTATGGCTACACCTTC.

CDR3 loop: CARDMNRDLRAGYGYTF. The CDR3 DNA sequence: TGTGCCAGAGACATGAACCGGGACCTCAGGGCCGGCTATGGCTACACCTTC. This chain connects TRBV27 to TRBJ1-2; D is perhaps TRBD1 (5 bases). The germline V gene encodes CDR1 MNHEY and CDR2 SMNVEV (reference sequence). The CDR3 contains 17 residues. Trimming left V 9 bases short and J 4 bases short, with 27 bases between.

The chain has TRBV7-9 and TRBJ2-5; no definite D call. Trimming removed 2 bases at V and 1 base at J, with 11 bases between. The CDR3 consists of 15 residues. Germline V gives CDR1 SEHNR, CDR2 FQNEAQ (reference sequence). This chain's CDR3 is CASSLSEGVQETQYF. CDR3 nucleotide sequence: TGTGCCAGCAGCTTAAGTGAAGGAGTCCAAGAGACCCAGTACTTC.

The V and J genes are TRBV18 and TRBJ1-3; a possible D gene is TRBD1 (6 bases). The CDR3 runs to 17 residues. Trimming took 2 bases from V and 0 from J, leaving 14 bases between them. Germline V gene lookup returns CDR1 KGHSH and CDR2 LQKENI. CDR3 residues: CASSPFEGGNSGNTIYF. Written as DNA, the CDR3 is TGTGCCAGCTCACCATTCGAGGGGGGTAACTCTGGAAACACCATATATTTT.

The chain joins TRBV14 to TRBJ1-2; 8 bases line up with TRBD1. Germline CDR1 SGHDN, CDR2 FVKESK. There are 18 residues in the CDR3. V lost 2 bases to trimming and J lost 4 bases; unmatched junction nucleotides: 15. The CDR3 is CASSQKSSTGVGLYGYTF. CDR3 bases: TGTGCCAGCAGCCAAAAATCTTCGACAGGGGTTGGTCTCTATGGCTACACCTTC.

The genes are TRBV4-3 and TRBJ2-1; 13 nucleotides match TRBD2. After removal of 0 bases from V and 8 bases from J, the junction contained 10 bases not matched to a gene. The V gene's germline CDR1 is LGHNA and CDR2 YSLEER. This CDR3 is built from 18 residues. The DNA for the CDR3 is TGCGCCAGCAGCCAAGACGAAGAACTAGCGGGGGGGATAGATGAGCAGTTCTTC. Translating gives CASSQDEELAGGIDEQFF.

On this clone itself: Germline is not matched at one junction end, which may reflect a read error. This chain joins TRBV9 and TRBJ1-2; D ambiguous. The CDR3 length is 12 residues. Germline CDR1 reads SGDLS; CDR2 reads YYNGEE. CDR3: CASSVVGSTGSF. The CDR3 DNA is TGTGCCAGCAGCGTAGTAGGATCCACTGGGTCCTTC.

J is TRBJ2-1 and V is TRBV9; TRBD2 matches 11 bases. V shed 4 bases, J shed 4 bases, and the junction held 1 base outside the gene matches. The germline CDR1 and CDR2 sequences are SGDLS and YYNGEE. This CDR3 is 14 amino acids long. As DNA, the CDR3 is TGTGCCAGCAGCCTAGCGGGGGGTTACAATGAGCAGTTCTTC. Translation gives CASSLAGGYNEQFF.

V gene TRBV28 combines with J gene TRBJ1-5; D uncertain. This CDR3 contains 14 residues. The ends were cut back, 3 bases at V and 4 bases at J, with 10 bases in the middle. Germline V gene sequence: CDR1 MDHEN, CDR2 SYDVKM. This chain's CDR3 is CASSFGEVNQPQHF. The CDR3 DNA reads as TGTGCCAGCAGTTTTGGTGAGGTAAATCAGCCCCAGCATTTT. Looking up the rest from reference TRBV28 and TRBJ1-5 gives the full variable domain: DVKVTQSSRYLVKRTGEKVFLECVQDMDHENMFWYRQDPGLGLRLIYFSYDVKMKEKGDIPEGYSVSREKKERFSLILESASTNQTSMYLCASSFGEVNQPQHFGDGTRLSIL.

The chain has TRBV7-9 and TRBJ2-7; TRBD1 or TRBD2 may be the D gene (5 bases each). The CDR3 consists of 13 residues. Per germline, CDR1 SEHNR and CDR2 FQNEAQ (reference sequence). V gave up 5 bases and J gave up 2 bases, with 10 bases separating them. The CDR3 reads CASSPGRTYEQYF. For the CDR3, the DNA is TGTGCCAGCAGCCCGGGACGGACCTACGAGCAGTACTTC.

The J gene is TRBJ2-2, the V gene TRBV27; possible D gene TRBD1, 5 bases. The V gene's germline CDR1 is MNHEY and CDR2 SMNVEV (reference sequence). Trimming removed 0 bases from V and 0 bases from J, with 8 bases in between. The CDR3 has 16 residues. This CDR3 is CASSLSTDPNTGELFF. In nucleotides, the CDR3 is TGTGCCAGCAGTTTATCGACAGACCCGAACACCGGGGAGCTGTTTTTT.

The chain links TRBV30 to TRBJ2-7; D is perhaps TRBD2 (5 bases). CDR1 is GTSNPN and CDR2 is SVGIG in the germline V gene (reference sequence). Trimming took off 2 bases at V and 2 bases at J, with 13 bases between the two ends. This CDR3 is 14 amino acids long. The CDR3 spells CAWSPGIGAYEQYF. DNA for the CDR3: TGTGCCTGGAGTCCTGGAATCGGGGCCTACGAGCAGTACTTC.

The gene calls are TRBV7-2 and TRBJ2-1, with D maybe TRBD1 (6 bases). This CDR3 has 14 residues. Trimming removed 5 bases from V and 9 bases from J, with 17 bases in between. Germline V gene sequence: CDR1 SGHTA, CDR2 FQGNSA. CDR3 in amino acids: CASSHPTGNAEQFF. In nucleotides, the CDR3 is TGTGCCAGCAGCCATCCAACAGGGAACGCTGAGCAGTTCTTC. Complete variable domain (other parts from reference TRBV7-2 and TRBJ2-1): GAGVSQSPSNKVTEKGKDVELRCDPISGHTALYWYRQSLGQGLEFLIYFQGNSAPDKSGLPSDRFSAERTGGSVSTLTIQRTQQEDSAVYLCASSHPTGNAEQFFGPGTRLTVL.